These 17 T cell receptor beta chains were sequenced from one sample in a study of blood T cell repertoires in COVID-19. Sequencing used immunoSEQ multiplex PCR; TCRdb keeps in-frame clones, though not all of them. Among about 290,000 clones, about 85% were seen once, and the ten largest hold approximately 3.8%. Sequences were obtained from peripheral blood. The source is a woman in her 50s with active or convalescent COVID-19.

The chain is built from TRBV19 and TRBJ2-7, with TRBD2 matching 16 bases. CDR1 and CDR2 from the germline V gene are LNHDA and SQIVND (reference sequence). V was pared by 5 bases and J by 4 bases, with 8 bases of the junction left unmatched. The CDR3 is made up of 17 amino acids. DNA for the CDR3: TGTGCCAGTAGTCCCCACGGGACTAGCGGGAGGGTATACGAGCAGTACTTC. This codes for CASSPHGTSGRVYEQYF.

The CDR3 sequence: CASSAWDRGGGGYTF. In DNA, the CDR3 is TGTGCCAGCAGTGCCTGGGACAGGGGAGGAGGTGGCTACACCTTC. The gene calls are TRBV6-4 and TRBJ1-2, with TRBD1 matching 10 bases. This CDR3 comprises 15 residues. Germline trimming cut 4 bases from V and 7 bases from J; bases unmatched to any gene: 9. The germline V gene encodes CDR1 MRHNA and CDR2 SNTAGT.

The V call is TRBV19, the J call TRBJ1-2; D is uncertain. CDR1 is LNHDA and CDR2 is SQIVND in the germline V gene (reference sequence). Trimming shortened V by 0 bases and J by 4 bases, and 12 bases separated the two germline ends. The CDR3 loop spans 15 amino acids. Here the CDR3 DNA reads TGTGCCAGTAGTATAGACATTACAGAAGTCTATGGCTACACCTTC. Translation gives CASSIDITEVYGYTF.

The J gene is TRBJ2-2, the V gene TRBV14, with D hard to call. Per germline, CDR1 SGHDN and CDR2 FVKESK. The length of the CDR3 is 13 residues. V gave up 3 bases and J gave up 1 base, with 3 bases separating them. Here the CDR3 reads CASSHKNTGELFF. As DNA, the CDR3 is TGTGCCAGCAGCCATAAGAACACCGGGGAGCTGTTTTTT.

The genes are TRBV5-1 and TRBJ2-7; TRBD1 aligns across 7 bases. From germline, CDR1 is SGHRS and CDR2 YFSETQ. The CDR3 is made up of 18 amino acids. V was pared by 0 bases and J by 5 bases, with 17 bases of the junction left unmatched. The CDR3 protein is CASSLAVLPGGGGHEQYF. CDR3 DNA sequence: TGCGCCAGCAGCTTGGCCGTCCTTCCAGGGGGTGGCGGCCACGAGCAGTACTTC.

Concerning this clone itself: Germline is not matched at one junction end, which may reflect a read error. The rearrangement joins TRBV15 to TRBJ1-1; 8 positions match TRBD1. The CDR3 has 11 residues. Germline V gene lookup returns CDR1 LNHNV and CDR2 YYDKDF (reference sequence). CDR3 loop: CATSRGQGTSF. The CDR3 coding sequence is TGTGCCACCAGCAGAGGACAGGGGACTTCTTTT.

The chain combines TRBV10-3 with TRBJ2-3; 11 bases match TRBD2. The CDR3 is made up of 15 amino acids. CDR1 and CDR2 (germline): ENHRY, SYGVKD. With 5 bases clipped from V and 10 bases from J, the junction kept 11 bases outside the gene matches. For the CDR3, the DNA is TGTGCCATCAGTTCCCTACTAGCGGGAGAGACAGCGCAGTATTTT. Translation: CAISSLLAGETAQYF.

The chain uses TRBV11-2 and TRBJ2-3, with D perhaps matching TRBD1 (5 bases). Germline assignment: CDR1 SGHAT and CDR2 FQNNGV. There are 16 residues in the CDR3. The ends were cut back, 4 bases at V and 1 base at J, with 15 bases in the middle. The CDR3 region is CASSSTTQTGTDTQYF. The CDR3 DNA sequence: TGTGCCAGCAGCTCGACCACCCAGACAGGCACAGATACGCAGTATTTT.

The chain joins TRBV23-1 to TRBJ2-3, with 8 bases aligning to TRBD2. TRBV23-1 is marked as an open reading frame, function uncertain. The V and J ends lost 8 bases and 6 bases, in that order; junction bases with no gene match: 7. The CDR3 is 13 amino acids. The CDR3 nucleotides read TGCGCCAGCGGCGGGGGGCGGGCGGATACGCAGTATTTT. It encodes CASGGGRADTQYF.

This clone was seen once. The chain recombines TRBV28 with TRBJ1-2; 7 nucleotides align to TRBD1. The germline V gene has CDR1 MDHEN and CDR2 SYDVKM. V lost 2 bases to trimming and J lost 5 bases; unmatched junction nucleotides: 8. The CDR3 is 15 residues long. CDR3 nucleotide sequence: TGTGCCAGCAGTTTAAACCACAGGGGATTATATGGCTACACCTTC. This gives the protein CASSLNHRGLYGYTF.

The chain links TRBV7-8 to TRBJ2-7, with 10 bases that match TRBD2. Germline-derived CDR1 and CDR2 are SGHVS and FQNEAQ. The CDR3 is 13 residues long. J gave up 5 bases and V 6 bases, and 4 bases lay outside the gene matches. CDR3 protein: CASSVLAGDEQYF. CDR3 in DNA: TGTGCCAGCAGTGTTCTAGCGGGAGACGAGCAGTACTTC.

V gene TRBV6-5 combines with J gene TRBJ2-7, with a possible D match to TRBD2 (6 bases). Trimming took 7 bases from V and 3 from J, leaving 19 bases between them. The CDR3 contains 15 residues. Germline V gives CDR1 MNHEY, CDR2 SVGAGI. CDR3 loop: CASMGSGGPDYEQYF. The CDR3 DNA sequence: TGTGCCAGCATGGGTAGCGGCGGGCCAGACTACGAGCAGTACTTC.

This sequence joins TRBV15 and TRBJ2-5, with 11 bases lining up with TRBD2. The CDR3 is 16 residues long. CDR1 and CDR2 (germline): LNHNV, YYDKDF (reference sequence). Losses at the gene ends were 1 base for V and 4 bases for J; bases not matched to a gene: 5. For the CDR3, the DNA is TGTGCCACCAGCAGAGCGGGTCTAGCGGGAGGAGAGACCCAGTACTTC. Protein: CATSRAGLAGGETQYF.

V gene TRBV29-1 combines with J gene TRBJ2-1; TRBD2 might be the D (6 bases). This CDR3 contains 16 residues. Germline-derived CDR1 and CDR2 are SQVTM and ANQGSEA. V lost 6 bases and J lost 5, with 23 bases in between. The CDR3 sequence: CSVREGVGGTDNEQFF. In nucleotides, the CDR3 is TGCAGCGTCCGAGAGGGCGTTGGCGGGACGGACAATGAGCAGTTCTTC.

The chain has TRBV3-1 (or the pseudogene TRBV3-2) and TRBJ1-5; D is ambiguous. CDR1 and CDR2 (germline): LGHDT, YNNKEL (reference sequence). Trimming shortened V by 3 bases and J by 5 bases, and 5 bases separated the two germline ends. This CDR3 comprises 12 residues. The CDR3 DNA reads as TGTGCCAGCAGCCACGGGGATCAGCCCCAGCATTTT. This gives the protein CASSHGDQPQHF.

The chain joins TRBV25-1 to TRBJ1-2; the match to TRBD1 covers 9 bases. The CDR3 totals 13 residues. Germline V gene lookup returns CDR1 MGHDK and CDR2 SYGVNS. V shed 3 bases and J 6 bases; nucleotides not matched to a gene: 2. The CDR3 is CASSETGGDGYTF. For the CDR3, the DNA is TGTGCCAGCAGTGAGACAGGGGGAGATGGCTACACCTTC.

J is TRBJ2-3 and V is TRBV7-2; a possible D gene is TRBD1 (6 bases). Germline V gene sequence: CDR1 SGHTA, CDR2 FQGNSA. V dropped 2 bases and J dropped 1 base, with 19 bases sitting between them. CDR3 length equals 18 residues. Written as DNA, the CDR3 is TGTGCCAGCAGCTTATGGGGGCCTCTGAGCGGCCGCACAGATACGCAGTATTTT. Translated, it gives CASSLWGPLSGRTDTQYF.